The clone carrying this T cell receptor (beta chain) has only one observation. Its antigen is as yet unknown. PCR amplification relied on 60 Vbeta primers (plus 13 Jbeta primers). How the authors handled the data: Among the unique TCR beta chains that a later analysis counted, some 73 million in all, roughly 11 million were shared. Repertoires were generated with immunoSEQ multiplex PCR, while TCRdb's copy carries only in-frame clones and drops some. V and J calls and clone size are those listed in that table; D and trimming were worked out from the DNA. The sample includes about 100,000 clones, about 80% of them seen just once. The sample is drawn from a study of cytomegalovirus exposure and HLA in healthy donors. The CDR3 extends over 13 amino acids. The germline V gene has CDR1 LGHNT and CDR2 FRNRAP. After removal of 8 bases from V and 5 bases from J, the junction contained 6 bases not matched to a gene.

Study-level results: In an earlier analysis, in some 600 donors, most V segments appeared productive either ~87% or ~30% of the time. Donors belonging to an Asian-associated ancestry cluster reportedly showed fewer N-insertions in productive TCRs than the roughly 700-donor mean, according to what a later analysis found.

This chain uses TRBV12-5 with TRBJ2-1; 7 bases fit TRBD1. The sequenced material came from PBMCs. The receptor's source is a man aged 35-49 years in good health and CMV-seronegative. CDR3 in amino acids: CASSTGAHNEQFF. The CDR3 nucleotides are TGTGCTAGTAGCACAGGGGCCCACAATGAGCAGTTCTTC.